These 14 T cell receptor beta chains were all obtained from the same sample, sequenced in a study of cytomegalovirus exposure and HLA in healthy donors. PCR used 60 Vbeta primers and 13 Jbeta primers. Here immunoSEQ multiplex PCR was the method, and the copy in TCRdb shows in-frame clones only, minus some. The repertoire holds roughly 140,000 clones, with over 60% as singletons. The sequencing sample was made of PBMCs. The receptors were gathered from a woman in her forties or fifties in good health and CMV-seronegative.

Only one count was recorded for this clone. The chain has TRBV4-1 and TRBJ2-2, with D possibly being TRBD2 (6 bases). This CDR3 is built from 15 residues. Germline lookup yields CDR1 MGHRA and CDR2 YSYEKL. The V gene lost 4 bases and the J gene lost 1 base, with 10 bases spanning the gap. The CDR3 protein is CASSPGSQNTGELFF. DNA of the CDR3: TGCGCCAGCAGCCCCGGGAGCCAGAACACCGGGGAGCTGTTTTTT.

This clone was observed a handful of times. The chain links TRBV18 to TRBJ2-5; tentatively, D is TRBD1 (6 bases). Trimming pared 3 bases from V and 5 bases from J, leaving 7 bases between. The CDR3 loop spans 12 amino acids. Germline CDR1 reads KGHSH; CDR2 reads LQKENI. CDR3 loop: CASSPQGETQYF. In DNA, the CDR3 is TGTGCCAGCTCACCCCAGGGGGAGACCCAGTACTTC.

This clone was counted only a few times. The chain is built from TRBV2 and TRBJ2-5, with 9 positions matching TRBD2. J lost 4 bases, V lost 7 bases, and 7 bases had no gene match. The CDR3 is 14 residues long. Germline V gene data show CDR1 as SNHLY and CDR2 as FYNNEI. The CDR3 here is CASIGGGALETQYF. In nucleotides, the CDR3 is TGTGCCAGCATCGGCGGGGGGGCCTTAGAGACCCAGTACTTC.

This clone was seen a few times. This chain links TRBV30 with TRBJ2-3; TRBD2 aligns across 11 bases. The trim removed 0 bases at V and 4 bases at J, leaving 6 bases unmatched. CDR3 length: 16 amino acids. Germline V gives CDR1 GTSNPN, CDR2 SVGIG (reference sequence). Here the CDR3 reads CAWSVQGTSGADTQYF. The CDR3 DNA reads TGTGCCTGGAGTGTACAGGGGACTAGCGGCGCAGATACGCAGTATTTT.

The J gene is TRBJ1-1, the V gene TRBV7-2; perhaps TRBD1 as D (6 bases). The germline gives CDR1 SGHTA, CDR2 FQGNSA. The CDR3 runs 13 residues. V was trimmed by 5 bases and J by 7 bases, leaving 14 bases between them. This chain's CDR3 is CASSLGGAGEAFF. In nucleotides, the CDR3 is TGTGCCAGCAGCCTCGGGGGGGCTGGTGAAGCTTTCTTT. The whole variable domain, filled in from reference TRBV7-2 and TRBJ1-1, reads GAGVSQSPSNKVTEKGKDVELRCDPISGHTALYWYRQSLGQGLEFLIYFQGNSAPDKSGLPSDRFSAERTGGSVSTLTIQRTQQEDSAVYLCASSLGGAGEAFFGQGTRLTVV.

DNA for the CDR3: TGTGCCATCAGTGACGGGACAGGGTTCCCCAATGAGCAGTTCTTC. It is translated as CAISDGTGFPNEQFF. This chain joins TRBV10-3 and TRBJ2-1, with 9 nucleotides matching TRBD1. J gave up 6 bases and V 3 bases, and 6 bases lay outside the gene matches. The germline V gene encodes CDR1 ENHRY and CDR2 SYGVKD. This CDR3 region has 15 residues.

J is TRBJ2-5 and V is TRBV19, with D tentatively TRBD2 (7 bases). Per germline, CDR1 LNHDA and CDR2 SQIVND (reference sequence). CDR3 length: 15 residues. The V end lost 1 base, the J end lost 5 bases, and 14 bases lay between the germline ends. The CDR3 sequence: CASSIVGGPLETQYF. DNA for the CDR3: TGTGCCAGTAGTATAGTGGGGGGGCCGTTGGAGACCCAGTACTTC.

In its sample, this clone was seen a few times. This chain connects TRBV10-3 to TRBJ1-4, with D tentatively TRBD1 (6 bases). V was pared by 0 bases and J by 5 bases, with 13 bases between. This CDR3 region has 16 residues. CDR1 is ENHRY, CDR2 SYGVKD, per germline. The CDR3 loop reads CAISESRGGSNEKLFF. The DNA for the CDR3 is TGTGCCATCAGTGAGTCAAGAGGGGGTTCGAATGAAAAACTGTTTTTT.

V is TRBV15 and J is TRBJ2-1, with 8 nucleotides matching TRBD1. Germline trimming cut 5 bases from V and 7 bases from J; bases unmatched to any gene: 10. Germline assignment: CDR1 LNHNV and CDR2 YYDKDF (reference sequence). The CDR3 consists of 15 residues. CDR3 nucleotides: TGTGCCACCAGCCCCAAGGGACGGACAGGGAATGAGCAGTTCTTC. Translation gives CATSPKGRTGNEQFF.

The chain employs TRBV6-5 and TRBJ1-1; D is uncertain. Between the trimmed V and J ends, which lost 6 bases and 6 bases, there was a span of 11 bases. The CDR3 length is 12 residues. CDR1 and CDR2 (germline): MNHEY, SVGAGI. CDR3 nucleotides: TGTGCCAGCAGCCACCCAGTGTCTGAAGCTTTCTTT. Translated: CASSHPVSEAFF.

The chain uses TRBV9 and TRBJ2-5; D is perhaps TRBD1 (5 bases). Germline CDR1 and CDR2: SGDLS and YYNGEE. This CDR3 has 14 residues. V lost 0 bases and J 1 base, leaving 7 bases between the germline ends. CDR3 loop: CASSVGQIQETQYF. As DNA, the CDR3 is TGTGCCAGCAGCGTAGGACAGATCCAAGAGACCCAGTACTTC. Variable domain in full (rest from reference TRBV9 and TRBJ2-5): DSGVTQTPKHLITATGQRVTLRCSPRSGDLSVYWYQQSLDQGLQFLIQYYNGEERAKGNILERFSAQQFPDLHSELNLSSLELGDSALYFCASSVGQIQETQYFGPGTRLLVL.

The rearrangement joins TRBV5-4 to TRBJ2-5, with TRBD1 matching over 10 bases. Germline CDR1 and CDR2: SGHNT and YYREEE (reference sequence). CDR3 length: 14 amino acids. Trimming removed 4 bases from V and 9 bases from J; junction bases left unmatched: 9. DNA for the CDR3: TGTGCCAGCAGCGGGTACGGGACAGGGGCGTCCCAGTACTTC. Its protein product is CASSGYGTGASQYF. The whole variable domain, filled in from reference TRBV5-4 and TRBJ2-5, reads ETGVTQSPTHLIKTRGQQVTLRCSSQSGHNTVSWYQQALGQGPQFIFQYYREEENGRGNFPPRFSGLQFPNYSSELNVNALELDDSALYLCASSGYGTGASQYFGPGTRLLVL.

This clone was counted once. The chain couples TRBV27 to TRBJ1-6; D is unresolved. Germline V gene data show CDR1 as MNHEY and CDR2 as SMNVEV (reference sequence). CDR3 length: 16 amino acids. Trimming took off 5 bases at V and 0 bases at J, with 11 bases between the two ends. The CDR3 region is CASSPVLSSYNSPLHF. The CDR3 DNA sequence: TGTGCCAGCAGTCCAGTCCTCAGCTCCTATAATTCACCCCTCCACTTT.

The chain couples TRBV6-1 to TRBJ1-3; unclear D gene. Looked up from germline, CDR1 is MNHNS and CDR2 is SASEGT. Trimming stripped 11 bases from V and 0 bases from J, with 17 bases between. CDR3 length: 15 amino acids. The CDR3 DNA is TGTGCCGGGTCGCGAGAGGGATTCTCTGGAAACACCATATATTTT. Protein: CAGSREGFSGNTIYF.